This entry lists 15 T cell receptor beta chains sequenced from one sample in a study of OX40 agonist ivuxolimab in advanced cancers. Only in-frame clones appear in the TCRdb table, and some are missing; sequencing was by immunoSEQ multiplex PCR. Of tens of thousands of clones in the sample, nearly 90% were seen once. This material consisted of CD4+ or CD8+ T cells sorted from blood, taken in a trial of the OX40 agonist ivuxolimab. Receptor source: an adult with an advanced solid tumor such as melanoma, head and neck, liver or kidney cancer.

The chain couples TRBV7-3 to TRBJ2-2; weak D call: TRBD1 (6 bases). This CDR3 is 14 amino acids long. The germline V gene has CDR1 SGHTA and CDR2 FQGTGA. V lost 5 bases and J lost 6, with 13 bases in between. CDR3: CASSLHRAAGELFF. The CDR3 coding sequence is TGTGCCAGCAGCCTACACAGGGCGGCCGGGGAGCTGTTTTTT.

The chain uses TRBV28 and TRBJ2-3, with D maybe TRBD2 (6 bases). Germline assignment: CDR1 MDHEN and CDR2 SYDVKM. The CDR3 totals 15 residues. V gave up 2 bases and J gave up 6 bases, with 15 bases separating them. Here the CDR3 DNA reads TGTGCCAGCAGTTTACGGGCAGCCGGGGGTGATACGCAGTATTTT. It codes for CASSLRAAGGDTQYF.

The rearrangement links TRBV5-5 to TRBJ2-2, with 7 positions matching TRBD1. The junction had 12 bases not matched to a gene; V was cut back by 3 bases and J by 4 bases. The CDR3 has 17 residues. In germline, CDR1 is SGHKS, CDR2 YYEKEE (reference sequence). The CDR3 coding sequence is TGTGCCAGCAGCTGGGGGACAGAAGGCACGAGCACCGGGGAGCTGTTTTTT. Residues: CASSWGTEGTSTGELFF.

The genes are TRBV19 and TRBJ2-4; the D is unclear. The CDR3 loop spans 13 amino acids. Trimming took off 1 base at V and 2 bases at J, with 3 bases between the two ends. Germline values: CDR1 LNHDA, CDR2 SQIVND (reference sequence). The chain's CDR3 is CASSIGTKNIQYF. CDR3 nucleotide sequence: TGTGCCAGTAGTATAGGGACCAAAAACATTCAGTACTTC.

The chain employs TRBV5-1 and TRBJ2-7; 11 bases align to TRBD1. The CDR3 is 15 amino acids. Germline V gene lookup returns CDR1 SGHRS and CDR2 YFSETQ. V trimming: 6 bases; J trimming: 4 bases; junction bases outside the gene matches: 9. In DNA, the CDR3 is TGCGCCAGCACCCCTCGGACAGGGGGCGCTTACGAGCAGTACTTC. Translated, it gives CASTPRTGGAYEQYF.

The chain couples TRBV2 to TRBJ2-3; possible D gene TRBD2, 6 bases. Germline-derived CDR1 and CDR2 are SNHLY and FYNNEI. The ends were cut back, 7 bases at V and 0 bases at J, with 17 bases in the middle. The CDR3 has 16 residues. This chain's CDR3 is CASTPTGTASTDTQYF. Written as DNA, the CDR3 is TGTGCCAGCACCCCGACCGGGACTGCGAGCACAGATACGCAGTATTTT.

CDR3 protein: CASSHTPGTEPPKQYF. In nucleotides, the CDR3 is TGTGCCAGCTCTCATACACCCGGGACAGAACCTCCGAAGCAGTATTTT. The V gene is TRBV18, the J gene TRBJ2-3; 7 nucleotides align to TRBD1. The V gene's germline CDR1 is KGHSH and CDR2 LQKENI. The J segment lost 11 bases and the V segment lost 6 bases, leaving 20 bases of the junction unmatched. The CDR3 covers 16 residues.

CDR3: CASSLVGGPATNEKLFF. As DNA, the CDR3 is TGTGCCAGCAGCTTAGTGGGGGGACCCGCAACTAATGAAAAACTGTTTTTT. The chain links TRBV7-2 to TRBJ1-4, with TRBD1 as a possible D gene (5 bases). The CDR3 is 17 residues long. Trimming left V 1 base short and J 0 bases short, with 12 bases between. From germline, CDR1 is SGHTA and CDR2 FQGNSA.

The rearrangement uses TRBV11-2 and TRBJ1-3, with TRBD1 as a possible D gene (5 bases). The CDR3 extends over 16 amino acids. Trimming took off 1 base at V and 4 bases at J, with 14 bases between the two ends. The germline V gene has CDR1 SGHAT and CDR2 FQNNGV. CDR3: CASSLGRGLGGNTIYF. The CDR3 DNA sequence: TGTGCCAGCAGCTTAGGAAGGGGTCTGGGCGGAAACACCATATATTTT.

This clone was observed a single time. The rearrangement links TRBV28 to TRBJ1-1; maybe TRBD1 (6 bases). The CDR3 sequence is 15 residues long. Trimming took off 5 bases at V and 3 bases at J, with 16 bases between the two ends. Germline V gene lookup returns CDR1 MDHEN and CDR2 SYDVKM. DNA for the CDR3: TGTGCCAGCAGTACACAGGGATCGGGACACACTGAAGCTTTCTTT. Its translation is CASSTQGSGHTEAFF.

This sequence joins TRBV2 and TRBJ1-4, with D possibly matching TRBD1 (5 bases). Germline CDR1 is SNHLY and CDR2 is FYNNEI. Deletions cut 6 bases from V and 11 bases from J, with 16 bases between. There are 13 residues in the CDR3. This chain's CDR3 is CASSGLGLRKLFF. The CDR3 DNA follows: TGTGCCAGCAGCGGACTGGGACTTCGGAAACTGTTTTTT.

The chain is built from TRBV6-5 and TRBJ2-7, with 8 positions matching TRBD1. The CDR3 covers 14 residues. Germline V gene data show CDR1 as MNHEY and CDR2 as SVGAGI. V dropped 6 bases and J dropped 0; count of bases not matched to a gene: 4. DNA of the CDR3: TGTGCCAGCAGAGGACAGGGTAGCTCCTACGAGCAGTACTTC. Translating it yields CASRGQGSSYEQYF.

The chain is built from TRBV15 and TRBJ2-1; TRBD2 aligns across 14 bases. Trimming cost V 3 bases and J 10 bases; bases outside gene matches: 5. Germline loops: CDR1 LNHNV, CDR2 YYDKDF (reference sequence). There are 15 residues in the CDR3. CDR3 in amino acids: CATSRGLAGEYEQFF. CDR3 nucleotide sequence: TGTGCCACCAGCAGGGGACTAGCGGGAGAATACGAGCAGTTCTTC.

V and J are TRBV30 and TRBJ1-6; perhaps TRBD1 as D (5 bases). The CDR3 length is 13 residues. Between the trimmed V and J ends, which lost 0 bases and 10 bases, there was a span of 10 bases. CDR1 is GTSNPN, CDR2 SVGIG, per germline (reference sequence). CDR3 sequence: CAWSVRGGSPLHF. The DNA for the CDR3 is TGTGCCTGGAGTGTAAGGGGAGGGTCACCCCTCCACTTT.

The chain combines TRBV5-6 with TRBJ2-3, with 9 bases identical to TRBD1. The trim removed 0 bases at V and 2 bases at J, leaving 1 base unmatched. CDR3 size: 15 residues. The germline V gene has CDR1 SGHDT and CDR2 YYEEEE. The DNA for the CDR3 is TGTGCCAGCAGCTTGGGGGACAGGGACACAGATACGCAGTATTTT. It encodes CASSLGDRDTDTQYF.